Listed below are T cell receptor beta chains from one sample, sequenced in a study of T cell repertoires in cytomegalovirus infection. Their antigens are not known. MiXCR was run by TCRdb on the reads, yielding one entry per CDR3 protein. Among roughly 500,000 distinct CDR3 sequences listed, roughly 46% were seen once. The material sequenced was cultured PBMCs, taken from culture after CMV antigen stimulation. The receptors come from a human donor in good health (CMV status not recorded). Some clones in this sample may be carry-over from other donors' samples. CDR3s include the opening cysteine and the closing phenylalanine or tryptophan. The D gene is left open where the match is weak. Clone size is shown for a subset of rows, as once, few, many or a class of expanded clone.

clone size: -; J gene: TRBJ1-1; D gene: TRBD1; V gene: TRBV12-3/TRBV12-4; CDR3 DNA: TGTGCCAGCAGCATTGGACAGGGTAGCACTGAAGCTTTCTTT; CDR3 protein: CASSIGQGSTEAFF
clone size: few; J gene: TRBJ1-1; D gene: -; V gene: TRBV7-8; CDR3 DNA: TGTGCCAGCAGCTCAGAGGGGCTAATGAACACTGAAGCTTTCTTT; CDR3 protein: CASSSEGLMNTEAFF
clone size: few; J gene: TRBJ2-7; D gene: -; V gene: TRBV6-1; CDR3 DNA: TGTGCCAGCAGTGAAGCGACGGTGGGCTACGAGCAGTACTTC; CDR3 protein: CASSEATVGYEQYF
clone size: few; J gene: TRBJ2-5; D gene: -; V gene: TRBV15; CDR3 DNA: TGTGCCACCAGCAGAGACCAGTGGGTGGTAGAGACCCAGTACTTC; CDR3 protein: CATSRDQWVVETQYF
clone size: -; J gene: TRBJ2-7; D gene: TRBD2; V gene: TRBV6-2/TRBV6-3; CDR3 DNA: TGTGCCAGCAAAGGACTAGCGGGAGAAACGAGGGGTTACGAGCAGTACTTC; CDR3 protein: CASKGLAGETRGYEQYF
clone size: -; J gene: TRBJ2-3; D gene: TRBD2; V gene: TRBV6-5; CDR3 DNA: TGTGCCAGCAGTCTAGGACTAGCGGGATCTCATACGCAGTATTTT; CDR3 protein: CASSLGLAGSHTQYF
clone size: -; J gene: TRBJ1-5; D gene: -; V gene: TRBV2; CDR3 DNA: TGTGCCAGCACTCGCGAGAGCAATCAGCCCCAGCATTTT; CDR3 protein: CASTRESNQPQHF
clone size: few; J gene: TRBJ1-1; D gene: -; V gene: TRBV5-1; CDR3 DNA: TGCGCCAGCAGCTCGTATTCAGGAGCGAACACTGAAGCTTTCTTT; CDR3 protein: CASSSYSGANTEAFF
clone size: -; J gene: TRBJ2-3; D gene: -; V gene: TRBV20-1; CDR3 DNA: TGCAGTGCCGGGACCTTGACGCAGTATTTT; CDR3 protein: CSAGTLTQYF
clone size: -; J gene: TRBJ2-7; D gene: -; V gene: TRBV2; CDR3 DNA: TGTGCCAGCAGTGGGGAATTGCCCCAATACGAGCAGTACTTC; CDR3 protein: CASSGELPQYEQYF
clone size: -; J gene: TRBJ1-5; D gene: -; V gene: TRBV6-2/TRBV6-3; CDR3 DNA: TGTGCCAGCAGTTACTCGATGCGGGGGATTGTGAATCAGCCCCAGCATTTT; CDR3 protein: CASSYSMRGIVNQPQHF
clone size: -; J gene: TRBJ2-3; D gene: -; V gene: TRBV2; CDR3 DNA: TGTGCCAGCTTAGACAGTGTGGGACCAAATACGCAGTATTTT; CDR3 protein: CASLDSVGPNTQYF
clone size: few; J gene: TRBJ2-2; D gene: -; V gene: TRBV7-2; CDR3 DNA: TGTGCCAGCGCGAGCGGGCCTTTCACCCGGGCGTTTTTT; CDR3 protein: CASASGPFTRAFF
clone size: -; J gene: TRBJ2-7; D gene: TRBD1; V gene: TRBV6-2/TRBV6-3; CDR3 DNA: TGTGCCAGCAGTTATCGGAACCGAGGGGGCTTCGAGCAGTACTTC; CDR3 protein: CASSYRNRGGFEQYF
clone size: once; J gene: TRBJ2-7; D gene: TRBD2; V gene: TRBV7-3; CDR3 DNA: TGTGCCAGCAGCTTACGCGGGGGAGCATACGAGCAGTACTTC; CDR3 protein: CASSLRGGAYEQYF
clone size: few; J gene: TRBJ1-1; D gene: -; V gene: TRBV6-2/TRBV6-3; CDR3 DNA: TGTGCCAGCAGTTACACGCGTGACAGGAGATACACTGAAGCTTTCTTT; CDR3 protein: CASSYTRDRRYTEAFF
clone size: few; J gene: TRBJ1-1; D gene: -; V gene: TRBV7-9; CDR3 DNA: TGTGCCAGCAGCTCGTCTCCCGGGAGGAACACTGAAGCTTTCTTT; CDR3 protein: CASSSSPGRNTEAFF
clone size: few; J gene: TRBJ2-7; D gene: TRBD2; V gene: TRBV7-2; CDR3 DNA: TGTGCCAGCAGCCCTGGCCCGGGGACTAGCTACGAGCAGTACTTC; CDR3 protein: CASSPGPGTSYEQYF
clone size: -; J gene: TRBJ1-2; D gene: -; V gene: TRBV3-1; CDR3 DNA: TGTGCCAGCAGCCAACTCAGGCCGAGCAATGGCTACACCTTC; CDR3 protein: CASSQLRPSNGYTF
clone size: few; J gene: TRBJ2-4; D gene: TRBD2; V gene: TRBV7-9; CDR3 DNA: TGTGCCAGCAGCCGGACTAGCGTTGAAAACATTCAGTACTTC; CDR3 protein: CASSRTSVENIQYF
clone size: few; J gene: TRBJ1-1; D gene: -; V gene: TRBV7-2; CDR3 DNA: TGTGCCAGCAGCCCCGCGACAGCCTATGAAGCTTTCTTT; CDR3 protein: CASSPATAYEAFF
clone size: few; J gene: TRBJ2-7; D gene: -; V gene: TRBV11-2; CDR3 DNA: TGTGCCAGCAGCTTTGAGACCTACGAGCAGTACTTC; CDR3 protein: CASSFETYEQYF
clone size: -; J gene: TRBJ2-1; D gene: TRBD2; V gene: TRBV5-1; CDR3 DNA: TGCGCCAGCCAAAGACTAGCGGGAGTCGGGGTTGACAATGAGCAGTTCTTC; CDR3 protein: CASQRLAGVGVDNEQFF
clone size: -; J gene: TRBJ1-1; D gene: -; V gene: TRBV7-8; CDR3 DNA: TGTGCCAGCAGCTTAGGAGGGGGGGGATATTTGAACACTGAAGCTTTCTTT; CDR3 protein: CASSLGGGGYLNTEAFF
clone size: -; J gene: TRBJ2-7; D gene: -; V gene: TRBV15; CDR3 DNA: TGTGCCACCAGCAGAGCTTTAGGAGGTCGGGAGCAGTACTTC; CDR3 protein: CATSRALGGREQYF
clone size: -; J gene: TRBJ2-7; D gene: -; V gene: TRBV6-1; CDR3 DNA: TGTGCCAGCAGTGACGCACCACACCCTTCCTACGAGCAGTACTTC; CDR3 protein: CASSDAPHPSYEQYF
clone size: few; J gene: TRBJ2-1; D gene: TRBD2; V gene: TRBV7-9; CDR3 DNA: TGTGCCAGCAGTCCATCCGGGACTAGCGGGAGGGATGAGCAGTTCTTC; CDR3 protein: CASSPSGTSGRDEQFF
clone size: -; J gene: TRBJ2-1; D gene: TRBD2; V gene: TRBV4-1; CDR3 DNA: TGCGCCAGCAGCCAAGAAAGTGCGGGGGCCTACAATGAGCAGTTCTTC; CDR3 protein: CASSQESAGAYNEQFF
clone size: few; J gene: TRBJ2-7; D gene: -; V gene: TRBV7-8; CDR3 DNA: TGTGCCAGCAGCGCCTCAGGGACGGGGGCCTACGAGCAGTACTTC; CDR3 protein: CASSASGTGAYEQYF
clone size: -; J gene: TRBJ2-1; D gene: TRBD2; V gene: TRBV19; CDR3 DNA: TGTGCCAGTAGTGTCGGGACTACTGAGCAGTTCTTC; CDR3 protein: CASSVGTTEQFF
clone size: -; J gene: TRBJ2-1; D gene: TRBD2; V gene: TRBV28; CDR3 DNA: TGTGCCAGCAGGACACGGGGGGGCGCCGGGAATGAGCAGTTCTTC; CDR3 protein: CASRTRGGAGNEQFF
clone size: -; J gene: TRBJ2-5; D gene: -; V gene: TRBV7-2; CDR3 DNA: TGTGCCAGCAGCTTAGCGGGGGGGGGGGCACCGGGGGACCAAGAGACCCAGTACTTC; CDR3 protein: CASSLAGGGAPGDQETQYF
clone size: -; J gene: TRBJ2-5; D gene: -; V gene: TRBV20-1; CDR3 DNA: TGCAGTGCTAGAGCCACTAGCTCCAACCAAGAGACCCAGTACTTC; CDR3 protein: CSARATSSNQETQYF
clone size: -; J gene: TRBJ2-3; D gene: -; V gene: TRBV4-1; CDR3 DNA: TGCGCCAGCAGCCTTGGGCGGCGGGGGCCCTCAGGGACGCAGTATTTT; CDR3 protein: CASSLGRRGPSGTQYF
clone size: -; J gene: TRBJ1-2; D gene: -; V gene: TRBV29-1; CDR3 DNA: TGCAGCGTTGAGCGGGGGAACTATGGCTACACCTTC; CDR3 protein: CSVERGNYGYTF
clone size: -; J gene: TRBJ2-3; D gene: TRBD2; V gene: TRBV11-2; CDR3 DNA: TGTGCCAGCAGCCCCCCGCCCCCGGGGGGGGGATATTTT; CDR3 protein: CASSPPPPGGGYF
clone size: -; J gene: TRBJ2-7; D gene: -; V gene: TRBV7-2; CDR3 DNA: TGTGCCAGCAGCTTAGGTTGGAGGGGCAGGGGCAACTTC; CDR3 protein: CASSLGWRGRGNF
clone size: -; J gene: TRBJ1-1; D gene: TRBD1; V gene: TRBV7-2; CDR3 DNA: TGTGCCAGCACCCTAAGACAGGGAATTCCTGAAGCTTTCTTT; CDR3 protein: CASTLRQGIPEAFF
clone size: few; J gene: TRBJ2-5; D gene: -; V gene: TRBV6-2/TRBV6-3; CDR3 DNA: TGTGCCAGCAGTACAAGACAAGAGACCCAGTACTTC; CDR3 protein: CASSTRQETQYF
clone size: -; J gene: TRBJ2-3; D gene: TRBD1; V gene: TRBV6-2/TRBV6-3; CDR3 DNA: TGTGCCAGCGCCGGGACAGGGAACACAGATACGCAGTATTTT; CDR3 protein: CASAGTGNTDTQYF
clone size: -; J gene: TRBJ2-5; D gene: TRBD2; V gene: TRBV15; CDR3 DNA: TGTGCCACCAGCAGAGATATGGCTAGCGGGAGGCAAGAGACCCAGTACTTC; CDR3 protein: CATSRDMASGRQETQYF
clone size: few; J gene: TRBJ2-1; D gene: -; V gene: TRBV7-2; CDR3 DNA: TGTGCCAGCAGCTCCCGGGACGGAATCAATGAGCAGTTCTTC; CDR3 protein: CASSSRDGINEQFF
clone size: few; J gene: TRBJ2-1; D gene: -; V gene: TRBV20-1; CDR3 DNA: TGCAGTGCCAGACAGGACTTGTTGAATGAGCAGTTCTTC; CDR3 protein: CSARQDLLNEQFF
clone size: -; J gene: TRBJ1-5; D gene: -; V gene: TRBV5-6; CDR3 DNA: TGTGCCAGCAGCGGGGACATCCTCCGTCAGCCCCAGCATTTT; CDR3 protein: CASSGDILRQPQHF
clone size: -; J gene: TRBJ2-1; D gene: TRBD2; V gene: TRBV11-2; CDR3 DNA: TGTGCCAGCAGCTCGGGACTAGCGGGAGTGGGAAGATACAATGAGCAGTTCTTC; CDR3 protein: CASSSGLAGVGRYNEQFF
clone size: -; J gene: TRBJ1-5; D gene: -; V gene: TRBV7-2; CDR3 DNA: TGTGCCAGCAGCTTAGGGCGGAGCCAGGGCAATCAGCCCCAGCATTTT; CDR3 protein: CASSLGRSQGNQPQHF
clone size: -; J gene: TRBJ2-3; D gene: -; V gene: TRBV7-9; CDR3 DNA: TGTGCCAGCAGCTTAATGAGGGATACGCAGTATTTT; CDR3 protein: CASSLMRDTQYF
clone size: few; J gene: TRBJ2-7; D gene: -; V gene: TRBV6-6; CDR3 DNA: TGTGCCAGCAGTTACTCACCCTCTAGAAACGAGCAGTACTTC; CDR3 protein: CASSYSPSRNEQYF
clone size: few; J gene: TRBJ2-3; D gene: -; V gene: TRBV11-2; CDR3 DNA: TGTGCCAGCAGTATGGCGGGGGCTCCCACAGATACGCAGTATTTT; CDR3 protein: CASSMAGAPTDTQYF
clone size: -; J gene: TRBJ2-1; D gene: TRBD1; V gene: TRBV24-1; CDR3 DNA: TGTGCCACCAGTGATGTACAGGGGGGCGATGAGCAGTTCTTC; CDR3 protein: CATSDVQGGDEQFF